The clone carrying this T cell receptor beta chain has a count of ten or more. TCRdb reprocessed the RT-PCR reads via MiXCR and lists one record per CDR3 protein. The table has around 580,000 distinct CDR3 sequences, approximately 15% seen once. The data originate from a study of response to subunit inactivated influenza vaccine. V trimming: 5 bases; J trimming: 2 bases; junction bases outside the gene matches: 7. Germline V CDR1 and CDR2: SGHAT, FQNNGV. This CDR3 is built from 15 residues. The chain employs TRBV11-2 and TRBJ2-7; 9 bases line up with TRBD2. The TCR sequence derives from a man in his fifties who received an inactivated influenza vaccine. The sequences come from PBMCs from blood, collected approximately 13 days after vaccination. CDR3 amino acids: CASSLLAGGPYEQYF. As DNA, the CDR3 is TGTGCCAGCAGCCTGCTCGCGGGAGGGCCCTACGAGCAGTACTTC.